The 30 T cell receptor beta chains below all came from one sample that was sequenced in a study of blood T cells in healthy people across ages. Sample-barcoded 5' priming and a J-beta primer mix drove a second PCR of 7 to 11 cycles. TCRdb passed the 5' RACE reads through MiXCR, listing each CDR3 protein once. The table has fewer than 1,000,000 distinct CDR3 sequences, around half seen once; the top ten hold 15% to 20%. Sequencing input: blood. All receptors derive from an older man in good health.

The J gene is TRBJ2-2, the V gene TRBV6-4; D remains ambiguous. V was trimmed by 2 bases and J by 5 bases, leaving 6 bases between them. CDR3 length: 13 residues. The germline gives CDR1 MRHNA, CDR2 SNTAGT. For the CDR3, the DNA is TGTGCCAGCAGTGACGGAGAAACCGGGGAGCTGTTTTTT. Protein: CASSDGETGELFF.

The CDR3 bases are TGTGCCAGCAGAGGACACGAATCAACAAACGAGCAGTACTTC. The encoded protein is CASRGHESTNEQYF. The rearrangement joins TRBV6-5 to TRBJ2-1; D is perhaps TRBD1 (5 bases). The end of the DNA aligns better with TRBJ2-7, so the J call may be wrong. The CDR3 totals 14 residues. In germline, CDR1 is MNHEY, CDR2 SVGAGI.

This rearrangement joins TRBV10-3 to TRBJ2-1; the match to TRBD2 covers 8 bases. The J segment lost 0 bases and the V segment lost 4 bases, leaving 5 bases of the junction unmatched. Per germline, CDR1 ENHRY and CDR2 SYGVKD. This CDR3 contains 16 residues. The CDR3 here is CAISAGLADSYNEQFF. In DNA, the CDR3 is TGTGCCATCAGTGCAGGACTAGCAGACTCCTACAATGAGCAGTTCTTC.

On this clonotype itself: Given a much more abundant clone one base away, this may be a read error. The rearrangement uses TRBV5-6 and TRBJ2-5, with TRBD2 matching over 10 bases. This CDR3 is built from 16 residues. Germline V lookup: CDR1 SGHDT, CDR2 YYEEEE. In DNA, the CDR3 is TGTGCCAGCGGCTTGGCACTAGCGGGGTACCAAGAGACCCAGTACTTC. This gives the protein CASGLALAGYQETQYF.

CDR3 sequence: CASSQLSGGPYNEQFF. In nucleotides, the CDR3 is TGCGCCAGCAGCCAACTAAGCGGGGGGCCGTACAATGAGCAGTTCTTC. The chain recombines TRBV4-1 with TRBJ2-1, with TRBD2 identical over 9 bases. CDR1 is MGHRA, CDR2 YSYEKL, per germline. This CDR3 has 16 residues. V trimming: 2 bases; J trimming: 4 bases; junction bases outside the gene matches: 6.

This clonotype was counted a few times. A junction end diverges from the germline sequence, so it may reflect a read error. The rearrangement uses TRBV5-5 and TRBJ2-7; D is unresolved. Germline V gene data show CDR1 as SGHKS and CDR2 as YYEKEE (reference sequence). The CDR3 sequence is 14 residues long. CDR3 nucleotide sequence: TGTGCCAGCAGCTTGGAGACGGCCTCCCACGAGCAGTACTTC. It specifies CASSLETASHEQYF.

The chain is built from TRBV7-8 and TRBJ2-7; TRBD1 might be the D (6 bases). The CDR3 extends over 16 amino acids. V lost 5 bases to trimming and J lost 4 bases, with 21 bases between them. Germline V lookup: CDR1 SGHVS, CDR2 FQNEAQ. The CDR3 bases are TGTGCCAGCAGCCGTCAACAGGGCTCGAAACATTACGAGCAGTACTTC. It codes for CASSRQQGSKHYEQYF.

This chain connects TRBV4-2 to TRBJ1-4; D is uncertain. V was cut by 4 bases and J by 1 base, with 13 bases left in between. There are 16 residues in the CDR3. Per the germline V gene, CDR1 is LGHNA and CDR2 is YNFKEQ. This chain's CDR3 is CASSLGGSGTNEKLFF. CDR3 bases: TGTGCCAGCAGCCTAGGCGGGTCCGGAACTAATGAAAAACTGTTTTTT.

This clonotype was counted between two and nine times. J is TRBJ2-7 and V is TRBV5-1; 12 nucleotides align to TRBD1. With V trimmed by 4 bases and J by 6 bases, 11 bases remained unmatched. Germline values: CDR1 SGHRS, CDR2 YFSETQ. This CDR3 region has 16 residues. The CDR3 DNA sequence: TGCGCCAGCAGCCCGTCAGTTGGGACAGGGGGCATCGAGCAGTACTTC. This gives the protein CASSPSVGTGGIEQYF.

This chain joins TRBV25-1 and TRBJ2-7; D uncertain. CDR1 and CDR2 (germline): MGHDK, SYGVNS. The CDR3 length is 14 residues. The V end was cut by 3 bases, the J end by 0 bases, with 9 bases between. The CDR3 spells CASSDTHRSYEQYF. The DNA of the CDR3 is TGTGCCAGCAGTGACACACATCGCTCCTACGAGCAGTACTTC.

The DNA of the CDR3 is TGTGCCAGCGGGACTAGCGGGAGGGCCGGTGAGCAGTTCTTC. This sequence encodes CASGTSGRAGEQFF. This chain links TRBV28 with TRBJ2-1, with TRBD2 matching 16 bases. The V and J ends lost 8 bases and 9 bases, in that order; junction bases with no gene match: 4. Per the germline V gene, CDR1 is MDHEN and CDR2 is SYDVKM. This CDR3 region has 14 residues.

This chain uses TRBV5-1 with TRBJ2-5; tentatively, D is TRBD2 (6 bases). The CDR3 length is 16 residues. V lost 4 bases and J 1 base, leaving 17 bases between the germline ends. From germline, CDR1 is SGHRS and CDR2 YFSETQ. The DNA of the CDR3 is TGCGCCAGCAGCGTGGGTTTGCAGACTAGCCAAGAGACCCAGTACTTC. It is translated as CASSVGLQTSQETQYF.

This clonotype was picked up a small number of times. The chain is built from TRBV6-1 and TRBJ2-7; TRBD2 matches 7 bases. CDR3 length: 14 residues. Trimming cost V 10 bases and J 1 base; bases outside gene matches: 10. Germline CDR1 MNHNS, CDR2 SASEGT. The CDR3 DNA reads as TGTGCCACCAGCGGGGAGAGCAGATCCTACGAGCAGTACTTC. The encoded protein is CATSGESRSYEQYF.

V gene TRBV7-2 combines with J gene TRBJ1-1, with D possibly being TRBD1 (5 bases). V gave up 4 bases and J gave up 1 base, with 13 bases separating them. The CDR3 totals 15 residues. Germline V gene data show CDR1 as SGHTA and CDR2 as FQGNSA. CDR3 loop: CASSYTGGSNTEAFF. CDR3 bases: TGTGCCAGCAGCTACACAGGAGGTTCGAACACTGAAGCTTTCTTT.

With regard to this clonotype: It is likely a read error, because the conserved phenylalanine at the end of the CDR3 is missing. The chain joins TRBV3-1 to TRBJ2-7; D not certain. This CDR3 comprises 12 residues. V shed 1 base and J shed 3 bases, with 4 bases lying between them. Germline-derived CDR1 and CDR2 are LGHDT and YNNKEL (reference sequence). CDR3 protein: CASSQVSYEQYS. The CDR3 nucleotides are TGTGCCAGCAGCCAAGTAAGCTACGAGCAGTACTCC.

The chain has TRBV7-2 and TRBJ2-7; tentatively, D is TRBD2 (5 bases). V lost 3 bases to trimming and J lost 3 bases, with 12 bases between them. The V gene's germline CDR1 is SGHTA and CDR2 FQGNSA. CDR3 size: 14 residues. In DNA form, the CDR3 reads TGTGCCAGCAGCTTTTTAGCGATCCACTACGAGCAGTACTTC. This gives the protein CASSFLAIHYEQYF. Drawing the rest from reference TRBV7-2 and TRBJ2-7, the complete variable domain is GAGVSQSPSNKVTEKGKDVELRCDPISGHTALYWYRQSLGQGLEFLIYFQGNSAPDKSGLPSDRFSAERTGGSVSTLTIQRTQQEDSAVYLCASSFLAIHYEQYFGPGTRLTVT.

The chain combines TRBV19 with TRBJ2-5, with D unresolved. Per germline, CDR1 LNHDA and CDR2 SQIVND (reference sequence). The CDR3 runs 13 residues. Trimming took 3 bases from V and 1 from J, leaving 6 bases between them. CDR3 region: CASSINIQETQYF. CDR3 coding DNA: TGTGCCAGTAGTATCAACATCCAAGAGACCCAGTACTTC.

There are many counts of this clonotype. V and J are TRBV20-1 and TRBJ1-2; TRBD1 matches at 9 bases. V trimming: 0 bases; J trimming: 6 bases; junction bases outside the gene matches: 8. The germline gives CDR1 DFQATT, CDR2 SNEGSKA (reference sequence). The CDR3 extends over 15 amino acids. CDR3 in amino acids: CSARDRGQGRHGYTF. The CDR3 coding sequence is TGCAGTGCTAGAGATCGAGGACAGGGGCGGCATGGCTACACCTTC.

This chain joins TRBV20-1 and TRBJ2-7; TRBD1 agrees at 7 bases. CDR3 size: 14 residues. Germline V gene data show CDR1 as DFQATT and CDR2 as SNEGSKA (reference sequence). V gave up 3 bases and J gave up 7 bases; unmatched junction bases: 12. In nucleotides, the CDR3 is TGCAGTGCTAGGGGGGACAGACCCCCTCTAGAGCAGTACTTC. Encoded protein: CSARGDRPPLEQYF.

This clonotype was observed a handful of times. A much larger clonotype is one base distant, so this may be a read error. This sequence joins TRBV6-4 and TRBJ2-1; 8 bases match TRBD1. The tail of the sequence fits TRBJ2-7 better, so the J call may be wrong. The CDR3 is made up of 15 amino acids. Germline V gene sequence: CDR1 MRHNA, CDR2 SNTAGT. The CDR3 nucleotides read TGTGCCAGCAGTGACGGACAGGGAAACTACAATGAGCAGTACTTC. It yields the protein CASSDGQGNYNEQYF.

J is TRBJ1-6 and V is TRBV27; D not certain. Germline lookup yields CDR1 MNHEY and CDR2 SMNVEV (reference sequence). The length of the CDR3 is 13 residues. V was clipped by 8 bases and J by 8 bases, with 13 bases between them. CDR3 amino acids: CASSTRGYSPLHF. For the CDR3, the DNA is TGTGCCAGCTCTACCCGCGGGTATTCACCCCTCCACTTT.

The V gene is TRBV7-9, the J gene TRBJ2-5; tentatively, D is TRBD1 (6 bases). CDR3 length equals 15 residues. The ends were cut back, 4 bases at V and 0 bases at J, with 12 bases in the middle. The germline V gene encodes CDR1 SEHNR and CDR2 FQNEAQ (reference sequence). CDR3: CASSSPRGNQETQYF. For the CDR3, the DNA is TGTGCCAGCAGCTCCCCCAGGGGAAACCAAGAGACCCAGTACTTC.

The sample holds many counts of this clonotype. J is TRBJ2-3 and V is TRBV7-6; 9 bases are shared with TRBD2. The V segment lost 1 base and the J segment 3 bases; nucleotides outside the gene matches: 8. Germline V gene lookup returns CDR1 SGHVS and CDR2 FNYEAQ. The CDR3 sequence is 17 residues long. CDR3 in amino acids: CASSLVKASGMTDTQYF. In nucleotides, the CDR3 is TGTGCCAGCAGCTTAGTAAAGGCTAGCGGGATGACAGATACGCAGTATTTT.

A few counts support this clonotype. The chain uses TRBV27 and TRBJ2-5; TRBD1 matches 7 bases. The CDR3 is 14 amino acids. V gave up 6 bases and J gave up 4 bases; unmatched junction bases: 8. CDR1 and CDR2 from the germline V gene are MNHEY and SMNVEV (reference sequence). The CDR3: CASRRPGGRETQYF. The CDR3 coding sequence is TGTGCCAGCAGGAGACCAGGGGGTCGAGAGACCCAGTACTTC.

The chain joins TRBV7-2 to TRBJ1-4, with 7 bases identical to TRBD1. Germline-derived CDR1 and CDR2 are SGHTA and FQGNSA. V lost 1 base, J lost 5 bases, and 7 bases stayed unmatched. The CDR3 length is 16 residues. CDR3 in DNA: TGTGCCAGCAGCTTAGGAGGGGGCAGGGCCAATGAAAAACTGTTTTTT. Its translation is CASSLGGGRANEKLFF.

This clonotype was seen ten or more times. V gene TRBV6-6 combines with J gene TRBJ2-7; 8 bases line up with TRBD1. The V and J ends lost 5 bases and 0 bases, in that order; junction bases with no gene match: 9. The germline CDR1 and CDR2 sequences are MNHNY and SVGAGI (reference sequence). The CDR3 consists of 16 residues. The CDR3 DNA sequence: TGTGCCAGCAGTCCACCTCAGGGGGCCCTCTCCTACGAGCAGTACTTC. This gives the protein CASSPPQGALSYEQYF.

The V gene is TRBV7-2, the J gene TRBJ1-1; a weak D match, TRBD1 (6 bases). V shed 5 bases and J shed 1 base, with 8 bases lying between them. This CDR3 region has 13 residues. Per the germline V gene, CDR1 is SGHTA and CDR2 is FQGNSA. CDR3 loop: CASSAGENTEAFF. The CDR3 DNA sequence: TGTGCCAGCAGCGCAGGGGAGAACACTGAAGCTTTCTTT. Supplemented by reference TRBV7-2 and TRBJ1-1, the full variable domain reads GAGVSQSPSNKVTEKGKDVELRCDPISGHTALYWYRQSLGQGLEFLIYFQGNSAPDKSGLPSDRFSAERTGGSVSTLTIQRTQQEDSAVYLCASSAGENTEAFFGQGTRLTVV.

The rearrangement uses TRBV7-2 and TRBJ2-1; unclear D gene. This CDR3 has 15 amino acids. Trimming stripped 5 bases from V and 7 bases from J, with 18 bases between. Germline V gene data show CDR1 as SGHTA and CDR2 as FQGNSA. CDR3 in amino acids: CASSQGTTAKNEQFF. The CDR3 DNA sequence: TGTGCCAGCAGCCAAGGTACTACCGCAAAGAATGAGCAGTTCTTC.

The chain carries TRBV29-1 and TRBJ2-7, with D perhaps matching TRBD2 (5 bases). Per the germline V gene, CDR1 is SQVTM and CDR2 is ANQGSEA. The CDR3 is 12 residues long. V was pared by 4 bases and J by 5 bases, with 12 bases between. CDR3 sequence: CSVGGERHEQYF. The CDR3 DNA reads as TGCAGCGTTGGTGGGGAGCGCCACGAGCAGTACTTC.

The chain links TRBV28 to TRBJ2-7, with 10 bases fitting TRBD2. The CDR3 totals 15 residues. Germline CDR1 reads MDHEN; CDR2 reads SYDVKM. The V segment lost 6 bases and the J segment 0 bases; nucleotides outside the gene matches: 5. CDR3 in amino acids: CASSSPSGSSYEQYF. In DNA, the CDR3 is TGTGCCAGCAGCTCACCTAGCGGGAGCTCCTACGAGCAGTACTTC.